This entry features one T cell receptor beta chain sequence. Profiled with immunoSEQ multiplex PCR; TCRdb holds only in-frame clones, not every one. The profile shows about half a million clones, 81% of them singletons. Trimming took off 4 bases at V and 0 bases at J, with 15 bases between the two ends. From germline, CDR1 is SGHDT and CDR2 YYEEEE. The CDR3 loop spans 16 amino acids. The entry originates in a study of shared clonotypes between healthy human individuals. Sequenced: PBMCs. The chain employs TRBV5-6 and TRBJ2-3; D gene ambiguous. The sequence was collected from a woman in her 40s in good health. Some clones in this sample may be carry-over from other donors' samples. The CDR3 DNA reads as TGTGCCAGCAGCCCTGGGAACAGCCGGAGCACAGATACGCAGTATTTT. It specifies CASSPGNSRSTDTQYF.